This entry features one TCR beta chain sequence. The antigen is unknown. Method: immunoSEQ multiplex PCR; TCRdb's copy keeps in-frame clones and lacks some. The sample records roughly 120,000 clones, approximately 90% being singletons. There are 19 residues in the CDR3. V was shortened by 5 bases and J by 2 bases, with 27 bases between the two germline ends. CDR1 is MDHEN and CDR2 is SYDVKM in the germline V gene. This record belongs to a study of OX40 agonist ivuxolimab in advanced cancers. Study-wide context: The patients received agonistic anti-OX40 (CD134) antibody ivuxolimab. A male proportion of just over 80% was recorded, with mean age approximately 57 years and range roughly 23 to 90.

Regarding the study as a whole: Part of the nonresponder group also had normalized T-cell clonal expansion that was low. Researchers did not establish what antigens the expanded peripheral T cells target.

The V gene is TRBV28, the J gene TRBJ1-1; D is perhaps TRBD1 (5 bases). The clonotype was recovered from an adult with an advanced solid tumor such as melanoma, head and neck, liver or kidney cancer. Sample: CD4+ or CD8+ T cells sorted from blood, taken in a trial of the OX40 agonist ivuxolimab. The CDR3 loop reads CASSPRWGSSPLGNTEAFF. CDR3 bases: TGTGCCAGCAGTCCTAGGTGGGGCAGCTCCCCACTCGGAAACACTGAAGCTTTCTTT.